The clone carrying this TCR beta chain occurred many times. The antigen remains undetermined. The sample belongs to a study of T cells in Graves' hyperthyroidism and ophthalmopathy. Study-level information: Peripheral blood was acquired at first diagnosis, ahead of any therapy whatsoever. Findings of the study overall: Most thyroid clonotypes expanded above 0.001 appeared in blood too.

Diagnosis of hyperthyroidism was new in patients aged 18 to 65, and its duration was under 2 months. Any patient presenting with uncontrolled infection, other autoimmune disease, pregnancy or lactation was left out. The investigators amplified TCR beta CDR3 regions from RNA transcripts. The HTBI primer set drove a first-round RT-PCR of the TCR CDR3. TCRdb re-analysed the multiplex PCR reads in MiXCR, keeping a single row per CDR3 protein. In the table there are fewer than 900,000 distinct CDR3 sequences, about 17% of which are singletons. The sequencing sample was made of blood. This clonotype was sampled from a woman in her forties or fifties with Graves' hyperthyroidism that later progressed to Graves' ophthalmopathy.

CDR3: CASSLGWVAGFTDTQYF. The DNA of the CDR3 is TGTGCCAGCAGCTTAGGATGGGTAGCGGGGTTCACAGATACGCAGTATTTT. V gene TRBV7-2 combines with J gene TRBJ2-3, with 8 positions matching TRBD2. J gave up 2 bases and V 1 base, and 8 bases lay outside the gene matches. The CDR3 spans 17 residues. The germline V gene encodes CDR1 SGHTA and CDR2 FQGNSA.